This T cell receptor (beta chain) is drawn from a study of OX40 agonist ivuxolimab in advanced cancers. Findings and caveats of the study: Averaged across samples, CD8+ T cells carried more expanded clones than CD4+ did. Within 6 weeks, CD4+ and CD8+ blood T cells expanded clonally at 0.1 to 3.0 mg/kg.

V was clipped by 2 bases and J by 1 base; unmatched bases: 8. This CDR3 has 16 residues. Germline CDR1 is SGDLS and CDR2 is YYNGEE. Libraries were prepared by immunoSEQ multiplex PCR; TCRdb keeps only in-frame clonotypes and omits some of them. The data contain approximately 38,000 clones, approximately 83% of them singletons. Turning to this clone: Its specificity is unknown.

This TCR derives from an adult with an advanced solid tumor such as melanoma, head and neck, liver or kidney cancer. This material consisted of CD4+ or CD8+ T cells sorted from blood, taken in a trial of the OX40 agonist ivuxolimab. V usage is TRBV9 and J usage is TRBJ1-2; TRBD1 agrees at 7 bases. The CDR3 nucleotides read TGTGCCAGCAGCGTCGTCCCTTGGGACAGTAACTATGGCTACACCTTC. Translated: CASSVVPWDSNYGYTF.